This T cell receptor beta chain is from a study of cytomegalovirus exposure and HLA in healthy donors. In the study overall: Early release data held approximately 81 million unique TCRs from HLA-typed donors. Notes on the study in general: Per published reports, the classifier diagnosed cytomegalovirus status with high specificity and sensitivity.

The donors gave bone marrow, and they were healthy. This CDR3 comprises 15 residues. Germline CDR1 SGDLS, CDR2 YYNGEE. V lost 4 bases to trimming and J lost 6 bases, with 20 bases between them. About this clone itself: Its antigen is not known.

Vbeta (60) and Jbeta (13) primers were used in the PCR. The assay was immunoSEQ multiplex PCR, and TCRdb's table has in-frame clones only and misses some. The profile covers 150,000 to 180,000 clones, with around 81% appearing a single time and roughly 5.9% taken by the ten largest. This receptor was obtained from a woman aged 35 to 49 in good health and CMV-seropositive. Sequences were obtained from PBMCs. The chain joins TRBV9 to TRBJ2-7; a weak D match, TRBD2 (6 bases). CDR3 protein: CASSPTPYGGSEQYF. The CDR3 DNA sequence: TGTGCCAGCAGCCCCACTCCTTACGGGGGATCCGAGCAGTACTTC. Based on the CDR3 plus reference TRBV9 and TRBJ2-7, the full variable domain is DSGVTQTPKHLITATGQRVTLRCSPRSGDLSVYWYQQSLDQGLQFLIQYYNGEERAKGNILERFSAQQFPDLHSELNLSSLELGDSALYFCASSPTPYGGSEQYFGPGTRLTVT.